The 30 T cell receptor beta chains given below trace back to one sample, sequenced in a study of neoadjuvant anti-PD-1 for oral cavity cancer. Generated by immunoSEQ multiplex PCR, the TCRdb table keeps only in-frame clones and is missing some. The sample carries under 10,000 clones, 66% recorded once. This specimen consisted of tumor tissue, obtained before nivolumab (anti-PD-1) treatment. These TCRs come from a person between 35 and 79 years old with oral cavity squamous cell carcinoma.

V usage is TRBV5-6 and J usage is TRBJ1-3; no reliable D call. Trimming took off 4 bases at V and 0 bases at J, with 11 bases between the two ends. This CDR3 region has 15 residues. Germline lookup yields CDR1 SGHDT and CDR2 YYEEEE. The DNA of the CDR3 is TGTGCCAGCAGCGTCGGGCCCCCCTCTGGAAACACCATATATTTT. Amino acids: CASSVGPPSGNTIYF.

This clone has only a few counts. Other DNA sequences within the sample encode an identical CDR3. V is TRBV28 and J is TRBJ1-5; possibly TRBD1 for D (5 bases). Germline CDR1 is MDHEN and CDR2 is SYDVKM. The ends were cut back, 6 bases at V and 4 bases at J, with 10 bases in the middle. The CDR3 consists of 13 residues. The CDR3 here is CASSPDSNQPQHF. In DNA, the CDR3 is TGTGCCAGCAGCCCCGACAGTAATCAGCCCCAGCATTTT.

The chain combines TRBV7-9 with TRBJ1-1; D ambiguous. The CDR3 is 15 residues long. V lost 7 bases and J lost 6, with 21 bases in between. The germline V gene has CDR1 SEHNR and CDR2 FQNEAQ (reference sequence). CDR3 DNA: TGTGCCAGCAAACCTTACCCGGAGTTGTTGGCTGAAGCTTTCTTT. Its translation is CASKPYPELLAEAFF.

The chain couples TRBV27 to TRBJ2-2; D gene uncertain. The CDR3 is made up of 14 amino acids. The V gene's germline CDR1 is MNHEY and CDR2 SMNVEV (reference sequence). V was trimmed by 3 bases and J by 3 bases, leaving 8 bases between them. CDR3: CASSFDGYTGELFF. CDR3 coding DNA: TGTGCCAGCAGTTTCGACGGATACACCGGGGAGCTGTTTTTT.

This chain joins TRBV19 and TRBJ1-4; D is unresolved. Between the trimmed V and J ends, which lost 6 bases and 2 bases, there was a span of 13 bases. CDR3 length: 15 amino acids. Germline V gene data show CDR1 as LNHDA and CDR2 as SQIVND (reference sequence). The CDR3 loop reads CASSPLKSTNEKLFF. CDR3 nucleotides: TGTGCCAGTAGCCCCCTAAAATCGACTAATGAAAAACTGTTTTTT.

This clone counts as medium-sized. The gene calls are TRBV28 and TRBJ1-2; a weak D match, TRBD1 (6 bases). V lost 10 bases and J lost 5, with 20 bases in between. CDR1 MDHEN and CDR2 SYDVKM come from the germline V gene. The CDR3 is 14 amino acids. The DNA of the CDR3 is TGTGCCACCTTACTCCAGGGGATTGAATATGGCTACACCTTC. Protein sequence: CATLLQGIEYGYTF.

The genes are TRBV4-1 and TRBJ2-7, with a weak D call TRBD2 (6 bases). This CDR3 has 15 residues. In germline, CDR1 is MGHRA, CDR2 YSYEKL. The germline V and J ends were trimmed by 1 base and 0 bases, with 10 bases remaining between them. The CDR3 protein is CASSQAQGGSYEQYF. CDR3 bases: TGCGCCAGCAGCCAAGCTCAGGGAGGCTCCTACGAGCAGTACTTC.

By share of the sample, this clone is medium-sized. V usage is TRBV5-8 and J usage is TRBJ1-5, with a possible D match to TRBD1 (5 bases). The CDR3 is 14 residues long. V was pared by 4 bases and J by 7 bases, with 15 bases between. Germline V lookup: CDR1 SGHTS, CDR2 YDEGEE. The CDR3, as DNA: TGTGCCAGCAGCCCCGGGGGGATCCGGCAGCCCCAGCATTTT. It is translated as CASSPGGIRQPQHF.

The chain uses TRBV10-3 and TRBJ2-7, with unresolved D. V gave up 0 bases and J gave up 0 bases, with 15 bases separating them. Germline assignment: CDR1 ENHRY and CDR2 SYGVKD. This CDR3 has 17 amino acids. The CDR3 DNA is TGTGCCATCAGTGAGTCTGCAGCCTCTGAAAGCTCCTACGAGCAGTACTTC. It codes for CAISESAASESSYEQYF.

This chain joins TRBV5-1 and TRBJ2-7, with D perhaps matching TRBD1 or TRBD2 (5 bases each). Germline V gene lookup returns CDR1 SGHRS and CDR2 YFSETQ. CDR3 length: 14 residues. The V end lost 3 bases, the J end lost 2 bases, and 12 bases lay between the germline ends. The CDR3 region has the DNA TGCGCCAGCAGCTCCCGGGACGGCACCTACGAGCAGTACTTC. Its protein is CASSSRDGTYEQYF.

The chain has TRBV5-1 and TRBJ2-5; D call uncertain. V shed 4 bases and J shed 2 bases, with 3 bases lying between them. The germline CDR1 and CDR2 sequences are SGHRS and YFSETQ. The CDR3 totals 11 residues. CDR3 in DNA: TGCGCCAGCAGCCTGCAAGAGACCCAGTACTTC. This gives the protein CASSLQETQYF.

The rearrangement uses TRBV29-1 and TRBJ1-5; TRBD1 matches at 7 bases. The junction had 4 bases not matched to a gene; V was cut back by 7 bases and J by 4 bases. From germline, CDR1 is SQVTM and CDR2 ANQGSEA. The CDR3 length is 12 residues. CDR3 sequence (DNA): TGCAGCGCGGGACAGTGGAATCAGCCCCAGCATTTT. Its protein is CSAGQWNQPQHF.

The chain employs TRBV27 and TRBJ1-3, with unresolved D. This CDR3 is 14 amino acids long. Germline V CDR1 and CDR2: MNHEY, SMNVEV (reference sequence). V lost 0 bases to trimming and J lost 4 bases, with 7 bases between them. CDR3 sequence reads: CASSLSGLGNTIYF. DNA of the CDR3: TGTGCCAGCAGTTTATCTGGTCTAGGAAACACCATATATTTT.

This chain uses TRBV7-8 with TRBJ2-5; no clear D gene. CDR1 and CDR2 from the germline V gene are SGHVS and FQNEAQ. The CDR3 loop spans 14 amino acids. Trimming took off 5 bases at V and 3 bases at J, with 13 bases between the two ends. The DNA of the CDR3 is TGTGCCAGCAGCCGTACTTATACAGAAGAGACCCAGTACTTC. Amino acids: CASSRTYTEETQYF.

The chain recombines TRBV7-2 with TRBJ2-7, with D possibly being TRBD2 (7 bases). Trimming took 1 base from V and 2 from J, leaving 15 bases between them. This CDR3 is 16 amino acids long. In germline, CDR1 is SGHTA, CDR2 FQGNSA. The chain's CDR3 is CASSLGYGGPAYEQYF. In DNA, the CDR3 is TGTGCCAGCAGCTTAGGGTACGGGGGGCCCGCCTACGAGCAGTACTTC.

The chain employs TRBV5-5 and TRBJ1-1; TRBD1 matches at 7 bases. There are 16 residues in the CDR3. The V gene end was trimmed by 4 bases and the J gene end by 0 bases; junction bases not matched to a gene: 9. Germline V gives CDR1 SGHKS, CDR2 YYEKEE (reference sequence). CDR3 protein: CASSPGQALMNTEAFF. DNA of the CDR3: TGTGCCAGCAGCCCAGGACAGGCCCTCATGAACACTGAAGCTTTCTTT. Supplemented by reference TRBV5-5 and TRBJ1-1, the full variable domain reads DAGVTQSPTHLIKTRGQQVTLRCSPISGHKSVSWYQQVLGQGPQFIFQYYEKEERGRGNFPDRFSARQFPNYSSELNVNALLLGDSALYLCASSPGQALMNTEAFFGQGTRLTVV.

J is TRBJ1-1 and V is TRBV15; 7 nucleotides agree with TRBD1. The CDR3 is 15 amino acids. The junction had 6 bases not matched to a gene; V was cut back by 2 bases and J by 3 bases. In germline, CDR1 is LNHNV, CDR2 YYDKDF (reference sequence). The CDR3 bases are TGTGCCACCAGCAGAATTGACAGGGCGCACACTGAAGCTTTCTTT. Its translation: CATSRIDRAHTEAFF.

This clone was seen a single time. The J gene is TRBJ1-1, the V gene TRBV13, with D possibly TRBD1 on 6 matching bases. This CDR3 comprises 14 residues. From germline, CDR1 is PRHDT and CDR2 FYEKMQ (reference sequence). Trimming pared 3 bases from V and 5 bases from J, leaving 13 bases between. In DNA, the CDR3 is TGTGCCAGCAGCTTTGGGGGGGCGGGTACTGAAGCTTTCTTT. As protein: CASSFGGAGTEAFF.

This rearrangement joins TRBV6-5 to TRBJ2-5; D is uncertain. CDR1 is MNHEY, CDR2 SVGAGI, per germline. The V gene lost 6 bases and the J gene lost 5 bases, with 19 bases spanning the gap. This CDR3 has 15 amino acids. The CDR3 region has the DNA TGTGCCAGCAGCAACCACGCCGGAGTCATGGAGACCCAGTACTTC. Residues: CASSNHAGVMETQYF.

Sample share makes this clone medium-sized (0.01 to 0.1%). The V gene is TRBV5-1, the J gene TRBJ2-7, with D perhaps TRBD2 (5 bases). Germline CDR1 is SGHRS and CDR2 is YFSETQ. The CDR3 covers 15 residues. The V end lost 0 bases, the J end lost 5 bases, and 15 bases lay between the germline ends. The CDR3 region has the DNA TGCGCCAGCAGCTTGGAAGACTACCTTCAGGACGAGCAGTACTTC. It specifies CASSLEDYLQDEQYF.

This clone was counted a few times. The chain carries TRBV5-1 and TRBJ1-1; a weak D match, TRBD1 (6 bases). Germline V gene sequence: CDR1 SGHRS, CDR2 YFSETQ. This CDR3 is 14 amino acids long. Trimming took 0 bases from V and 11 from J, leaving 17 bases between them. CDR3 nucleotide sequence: TGCGCCAGCAGCTTGGGACAGGACCCGTTAGGGGCTTTCTTT. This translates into CASSLGQDPLGAFF.

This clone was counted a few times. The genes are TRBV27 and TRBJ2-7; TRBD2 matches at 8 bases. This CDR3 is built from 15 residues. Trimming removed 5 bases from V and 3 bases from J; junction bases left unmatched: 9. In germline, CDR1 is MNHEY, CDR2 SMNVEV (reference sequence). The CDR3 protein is CASSQTGLDNYEQYF. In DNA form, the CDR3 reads TGTGCCAGCAGTCAGACGGGACTAGACAACTACGAGCAGTACTTC.

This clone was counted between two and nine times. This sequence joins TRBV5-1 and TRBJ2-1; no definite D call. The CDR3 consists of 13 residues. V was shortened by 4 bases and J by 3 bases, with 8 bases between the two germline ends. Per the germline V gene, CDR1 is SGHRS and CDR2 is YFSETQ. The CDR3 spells CASSVSLYNEQFF. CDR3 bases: TGCGCCAGCAGCGTATCCCTCTACAATGAGCAGTTCTTC.

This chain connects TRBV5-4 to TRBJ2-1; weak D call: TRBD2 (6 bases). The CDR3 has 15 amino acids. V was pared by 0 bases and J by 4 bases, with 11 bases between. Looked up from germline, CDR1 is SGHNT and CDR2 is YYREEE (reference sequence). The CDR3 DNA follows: TGTGCCAGCAGCTTGGGGGTTAGCGGTTACAATGAGCAGTTCTTC. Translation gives CASSLGVSGYNEQFF.

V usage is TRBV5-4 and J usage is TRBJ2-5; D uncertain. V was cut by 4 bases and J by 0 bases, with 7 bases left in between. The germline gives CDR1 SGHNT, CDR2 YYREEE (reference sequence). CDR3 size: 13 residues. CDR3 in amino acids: CASSKENQETQYF. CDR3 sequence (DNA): TGTGCCAGCAGCAAGGAGAACCAAGAGACCCAGTACTTC.

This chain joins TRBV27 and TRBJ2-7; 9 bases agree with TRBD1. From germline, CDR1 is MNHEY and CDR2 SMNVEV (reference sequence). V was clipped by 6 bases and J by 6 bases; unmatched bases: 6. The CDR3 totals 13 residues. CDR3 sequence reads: CASRATGGGEQYF. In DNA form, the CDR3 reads TGTGCCAGCAGGGCGACAGGGGGTGGCGAGCAGTACTTC.

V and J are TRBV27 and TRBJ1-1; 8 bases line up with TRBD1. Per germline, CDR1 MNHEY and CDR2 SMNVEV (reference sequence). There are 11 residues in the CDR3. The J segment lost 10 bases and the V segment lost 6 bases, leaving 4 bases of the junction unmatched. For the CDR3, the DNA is TGTGCCAGCAGACTTCAGGGGGCAGCTTTCTTT. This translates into CASRLQGAAFF.

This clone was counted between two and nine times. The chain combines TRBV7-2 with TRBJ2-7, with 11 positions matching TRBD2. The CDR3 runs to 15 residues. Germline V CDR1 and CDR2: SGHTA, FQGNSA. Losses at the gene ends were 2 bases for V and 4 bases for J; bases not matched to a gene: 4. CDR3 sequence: CASSLTGLADYEQYF. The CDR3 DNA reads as TGTGCCAGCAGCTTAACGGGACTAGCGGATTACGAGCAGTACTTC. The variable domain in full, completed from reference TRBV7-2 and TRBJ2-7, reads GAGVSQSPSNKVTEKGKDVELRCDPISGHTALYWYRQSLGQGLEFLIYFQGNSAPDKSGLPSDRFSAERTGGSVSTLTIQRTQQEDSAVYLCASSLTGLADYEQYFGPGTRLTVT.

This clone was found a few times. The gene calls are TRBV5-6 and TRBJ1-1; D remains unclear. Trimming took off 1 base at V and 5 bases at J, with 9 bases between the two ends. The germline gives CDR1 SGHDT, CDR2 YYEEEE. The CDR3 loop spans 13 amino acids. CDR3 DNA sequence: TGTGCCAGCAGCTTGTATTGGGGAACTGAAGCTTTCTTT. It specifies CASSLYWGTEAFF.

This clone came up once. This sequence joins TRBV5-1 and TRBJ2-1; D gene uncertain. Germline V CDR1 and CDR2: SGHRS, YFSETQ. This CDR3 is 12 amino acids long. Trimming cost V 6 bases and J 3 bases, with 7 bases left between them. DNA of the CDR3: TGCGCCAGCACCGAGAACTACAATGAGCAGTTCTTC. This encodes CASTENYNEQFF.